A selection of T cell receptor beta chains follows, all from one sample in a study of blood T cells in healthy people across ages. A single record per CDR3 protein comes from TCRdb applying MiXCR to the 5' RACE reads. The sample has about 970,000 distinct CDR3 sequences, about 51% seen once. The sample comprised blood. The origin of the receptors is a woman aged 60-70 years in good health. CDR3s include the opening cysteine and the closing phenylalanine or tryptophan. Each record gives: D gene, J gene, V gene, clone size, CDR3 protein, CDR3 DNA. A D gene is named only where the DNA matches it firmly. Size tells how often a clone was seen (once, few, many) or the class of an expanded clone, and some rows leave it out.

-,TRBJ1-4,TRBV7-9,-,CASSFGLEKLFF,TGTGCCAGCAGCTTCGGGCTTGAAAAACTGTTTTTT
-,TRBJ2-1,TRBV12-3/TRBV12-4,-,CASRPPEGIGNEQFF,TGTGCCAGCAGGCCTCCAGAGGGGATCGGCAATGAGCAGTTCTTC
-,TRBJ2-1,TRBV6-5,-,CASSPLWGNEQFF,TGTGCCAGCAGTCCCCTCTGGGGGAATGAGCAGTTCTTC
-,TRBJ2-7,TRBV5-1,-,CASTPGGQSSYEQYF,TGCGCCAGCACCCCTGGGGGACAAAGCTCCTACGAGCAGTACTTC
TRBD1,TRBJ2-2,TRBV9,-,CASSRTGDTGELFF,TGTGCCAGCAGCCGGACAGGGGATACCGGGGAGCTGTTTTTT
-,TRBJ1-4,TRBV2,-,CASSASLGEKLFF,TGTGCCAGCAGTGCTTCGCTAGGAGAAAAACTGTTTTTT
-,TRBJ2-7,TRBV5-1,few,CASSDGTRPQYEQYF,TGCGCCAGCAGCGACGGGACAAGGCCCCAATACGAGCAGTACTTC
-,TRBJ2-7,TRBV28,once,CATSRGNRRGEQYF,TGTGCCACCTCACGGGGGAATAGGAGAGGCGAGCAGTACTTC
-,TRBJ1-1,TRBV18,-,CASALRGNTEAFF,TGTGCCAGCGCACTGAGAGGGAACACTGAAGCTTTCTTT
TRBD1,TRBJ2-7,TRBV25-1,-,CASKSGTGTYEQYF,TGTGCCAGCAAATCCGGGACAGGCACCTACGAGCAGTACTTC
TRBD2,TRBJ2-3,TRBV6-6,-,CASRFRLATDTQYF,TGTGCCAGCAGATTTCGACTAGCGACAGATACGCAGTATTTT
-,TRBJ2-3,TRBV29-1,many,CSVEEYYSTDTQYF,TGCAGCGTTGAAGAATATTACAGCACAGATACGCAGTATTTT
TRBD2,TRBJ2-1,TRBV15,-,CATSRGSGIYNEQFF,TGTGCCACCAGCAGAGGTAGCGGGATTTACAATGAGCAGTTCTTC
-,TRBJ2-7,TRBV29-1,-,CSVDRDGTYEQYF,TGCAGCGTTGATCGGGACGGGACCTACGAGCAGTACTTC
-,TRBJ2-1,TRBV28,-,CAARDTLNEQFF,TGTGCCGCGCGGGATACTCTCAATGAGCAGTTCTTC
TRBD1,TRBJ1-1,TRBV11-1,few,CASSTYRGNTEAFF,TGTGCCAGCAGCACCTACAGGGGAAACACTGAAGCTTTCTTT
-,TRBJ2-7,TRBV28,-,CASSSIQTVTYEQYF,TGTGCCAGCAGTTCAATCCAGACCGTAACTTACGAGCAGTACTTC
-,TRBJ2-3,TRBV29-1,-,CSVQGGADTQYF,TGCAGCGTCCAGGGTGGGGCAGATACGCAGTATTTT
TRBD1,TRBJ1-5,TRBV2,-,CASNTGQASQPQHF,TGTGCCAGCAACACGGGACAGGCCAGCCAGCCCCAGCATTTT
-,TRBJ2-7,TRBV25-1,few,CASREAGGKYEQYF,TGTGCCAGCAGAGAAGCCGGGGGCAAGTACGAGCAGTACTTC
-,TRBJ2-3,TRBV12-3/TRBV12-4,-,CASSRGGVNTQYF,TGTGCCAGCAGCAGGGGGGGGGTAAATACGCAGTATTTT
-,TRBJ2-1,TRBV5-1,-,CASSLVELLYNEQFF,TGCGCCAGCAGCTTGGTGGAACTACTCTACAATGAGCAGTTCTTC
TRBD2,TRBJ2-1,TRBV11-3,-,CTSSVRTSGLNEQFF,TGTACCAGCAGCGTCCGGACTAGCGGGCTAAATGAGCAGTTCTTC
TRBD2,TRBJ2-1,TRBV29-1,few,CSVGGLAGESQFF,TGCAGCGTAGGGGGACTAGCGGGAGAGAGTCAGTTCTTC
-,TRBJ2-3,TRBV29-1,-,CSVEEQGGTDTQYF,TGCAGCGTTGAGGAGCAGGGTGGCACAGATACGCAGTATTTT
-,TRBJ2-2,TRBV4-3,-,CASSQESSAFTPGELFF,TGCGCCAGCAGCCAAGAATCATCCGCATTCACTCCCGGGGAGCTGTTTTTT
-,TRBJ2-7,TRBV20-1,-,CSAKGELAYEQYF,TGCAGTGCTAAAGGGGAATTAGCCTACGAGCAGTACTTC
-,TRBJ2-7,TRBV5-4,-,CASSFTGGVGSYEQYF,TGTGCCAGCAGCTTCACAGGAGGTGTAGGATCCTACGAGCAGTACTTC
-,TRBJ2-5,TRBV6-5,many,CASSFLGEETQYF,TGTGCCAGCAGTTTTTTAGGGGAAGAGACCCAGTACTTC
TRBD2,TRBJ2-3,TRBV18,-,CASSPLAVTQYF,TGTGCCAGCTCACCTCTAGCGGTTACGCAGTATTTT
-,TRBJ1-4,TRBV7-2,-,CASSVGGGREKLFF,TGTGCCAGCAGCGTAGGAGGGGGTAGGGAAAAACTGTTTTTT
-,TRBJ1-2,TRBV29-1,-,CSVRQGYGYTF,TGCAGCGTTCGCCAGGGGTATGGCTACACCTTC
-,TRBJ2-1,TRBV4-2,-,CASGGLSEYNEQFF,TGTGCTTCCGGGGGTCTCTCGGAATACAATGAGCAGTTCTTC
TRBD2,TRBJ2-2,TRBV20-1,-,CSAPTSGRVTGELFF,TGCAGTGCCCCGACTAGCGGGAGGGTCACCGGGGAGCTGTTTTTT
-,TRBJ2-1,TRBV7-9,-,CASSFSATYNEQFF,TGTGCCAGCAGCTTTTCAGCTACCTACAATGAGCAGTTCTTC
TRBD2,TRBJ2-2,TRBV20-1,-,CSARIAGETGELFF,TGCAGTGCTAGGATAGCGGGAGAGACCGGGGAGCTGTTTTTT
-,TRBJ2-1,TRBV7-6,-,CASSRPSDYPYNEQFF,TGTGCCAGCAGCCGACCCTCCGACTACCCCTACAATGAGCAGTTCTTC
-,TRBJ2-4,TRBV28,-,CASSLFQQADIQYF,TGTGCCAGCAGTTTATTCCAGCAGGCAGACATTCAGTACTTC
TRBD2,TRBJ2-1,TRBV11-2,-,CASSLGLAGVTEQFF,TGTGCCAGCAGCCTGGGACTAGCGGGAGTCACTGAGCAGTTCTTC
TRBD2,TRBJ2-6,TRBV28,-,CGSGGEVGSGANVLTF,TGTGGAAGCGGGGGGGAGGTTGGCTCTGGGGCCAACGTCCTGACTTTC
-,TRBJ2-2,TRBV27,-,CAGSWGVTGELFF,TGTGCCGGCAGTTGGGGAGTGACCGGGGAGCTGTTTTTT
-,TRBJ2-3,TRBV5-1,-,CASSSAEGEDTQYF,TGCGCCAGCTCATCGGCAGAAGGTGAAGATACGCAGTATTTT
TRBD1,TRBJ1-2,TRBV28,-,CASSLAAAGGSSGYTF,TGTGCCAGCAGTCTCGCAGCGGCAGGGGGTTCCAGTGGCTACACCTTC
TRBD2,TRBJ2-7,TRBV20-1,-,CSASELAEYPYEQYF,TGCAGTGCTAGTGAACTAGCGGAGTATCCCTACGAGCAGTACTTC
TRBD2,TRBJ2-7,TRBV15,-,CATSRDPRGRAYEQYF,TGTGCCACCAGCAGAGATCCACGCGGGAGAGCCTACGAGCAGTACTTC
-,TRBJ2-7,TRBV4-2,few,CASSHGVSYEQYF,TGTGCCAGCAGCCATGGAGTCTCCTACGAGCAGTACTTC
-,TRBJ2-5,TRBV10-3,-,CAISGSGSLETQYF,TGTGCCATCAGTGGTAGCGGCAGTTTAGAGACCCAGTACTTC
-,TRBJ2-4,TRBV29-1,few,CSVEMVGLAKNIQYF,TGCAGCGTTGAGATGGTCGGGCTAGCCAAAAACATTCAGTACTTC
TRBD2,TRBJ2-4,TRBV10-3,few,CGRTSGPPRPKNIQYF,TGCGGGCGAACTAGCGGGCCACCACGGCCCAAAAACATTCAGTACTTC